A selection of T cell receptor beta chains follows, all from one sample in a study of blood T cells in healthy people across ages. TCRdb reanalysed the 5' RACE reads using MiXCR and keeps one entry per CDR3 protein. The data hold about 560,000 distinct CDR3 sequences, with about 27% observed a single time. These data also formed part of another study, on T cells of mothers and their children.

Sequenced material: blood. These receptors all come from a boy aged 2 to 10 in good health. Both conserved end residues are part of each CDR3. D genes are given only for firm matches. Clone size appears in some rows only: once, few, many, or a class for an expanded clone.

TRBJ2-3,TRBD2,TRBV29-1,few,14,TGCAGCGTTCCCAGGCTAGCGGCCACAGATACGCAGTATTTT,CSVPRLAATDTQYF
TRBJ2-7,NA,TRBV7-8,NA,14,TGTGCCGGCCCTCTCGGACAAGGACCCTACGAGCAGTACTTC,CAGPLGQGPYEQYF
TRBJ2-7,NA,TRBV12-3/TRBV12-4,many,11,TGTGCCAGCAGTTCCTCCTACGAGCAGTACTTC,CASSSSYEQYF
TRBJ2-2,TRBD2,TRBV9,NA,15,TGTGCCAGCAGCGTGAGCGGGAGCGACACCGGGGAGCTGTTTTTT,CASSVSGSDTGELFF
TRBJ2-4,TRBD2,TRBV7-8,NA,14,TGTGCCAGCAGCTCCAAGCGACTAGCGGGAAGCCAGTACTTC,CASSSKRLAGSQYF
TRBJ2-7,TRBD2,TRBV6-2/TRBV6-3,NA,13,TGTGCCAGCAGCCGCCCCACTAGCGGCGAGCAGTACTTC,CASSRPTSGEQYF
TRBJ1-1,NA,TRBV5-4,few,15,TGTGCCAGCAGCCGTACAGGGCCCCTTCGGACTGAAGCTTTCTTT,CASSRTGPLRTEAFF
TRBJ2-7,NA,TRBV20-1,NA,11,TGCAGTGCTAGTACTCGGGACGAGCAGTACTTC,CSASTRDEQYF
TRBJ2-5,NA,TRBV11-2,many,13,TGTGCCAGCGGAACTAGTGGCCGGGAGACCCAGTACTTC,CASGTSGRETQYF
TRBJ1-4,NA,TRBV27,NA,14,TGTGCCAGCAGTTTGAGAGCATTAGGTGAAAAACTGTTTTTT,CASSLRALGEKLFF
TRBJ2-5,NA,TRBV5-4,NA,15,TGTGCCAGCAGCCCCAAGTTGGGCCCCGGGGAGACCCAGTACTTC,CASSPKLGPGETQYF
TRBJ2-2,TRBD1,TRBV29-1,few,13,TGCAGCGTACAGGGGGCGCTTTCCATGGAGCGGTTTTTT,CSVQGALSMERFF
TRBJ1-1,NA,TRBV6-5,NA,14,TGTGCCAGCAGTTACTCGGGGCCCCATCTCAAGGCTTTCTTT,CASSYSGPHLKAFF
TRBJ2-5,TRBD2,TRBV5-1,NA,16,TGCGCCAGCAGCCCCAAGACTAGCGGGGATGGGGAGACCCAGTACTTC,CASSPKTSGDGETQYF
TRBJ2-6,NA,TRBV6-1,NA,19,TGTGCCAGCAGGAGAGACAGGACAATCACCTTCTCTGGGGCCAACGTCCTGACTTTC,CASRRDRTITFSGANVLTF
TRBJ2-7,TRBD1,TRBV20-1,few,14,TGCAGTGCTAGGCCCGGGACAGAGGGCCACGAGCAGTACTTC,CSARPGTEGHEQYF
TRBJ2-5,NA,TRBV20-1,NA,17,TGCAGTGCTAGAGATCCGATCCCCTTGACACTTCAAGAGACCCAGTACTTC,CSARDPIPLTLQETQYF
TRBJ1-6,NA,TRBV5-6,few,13,TGTGCCAGCAGCTTGGACCGGGAAGGGCCCCTCCACTTT,CASSLDREGPLHF
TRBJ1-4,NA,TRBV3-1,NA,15,TGTGCCAGCAGCCAAGGACTGTCAACTAATGAAAAACTGTTTTTT,CASSQGLSTNEKLFF
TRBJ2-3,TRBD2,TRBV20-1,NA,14,TGCAGTGCTTTGGGGGGCGGGAGGACAGATACGCAGTATTTT,CSALGGGRTDTQYF
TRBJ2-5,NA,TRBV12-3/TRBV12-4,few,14,TGTGCCAGCAGTTTGGGGCTAGTGGAAGAGACCCAGTACTTC,CASSLGLVEETQYF
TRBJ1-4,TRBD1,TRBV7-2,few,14,TGTGCCAGCAGCAAACAGGGGGCCTCTGAAAAACTGTTTTTT,CASSKQGASEKLFF
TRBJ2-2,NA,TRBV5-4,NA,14,TGTGCCAGCAGCTTACCGGATAACACCGGGGAGCTGTTTTTT,CASSLPDNTGELFF
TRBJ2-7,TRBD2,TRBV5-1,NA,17,TGCGCCAGCAGCCCCGGGACTAGCGGGAGGATGACCTACGAGCAGTACTTC,CASSPGTSGRMTYEQYF
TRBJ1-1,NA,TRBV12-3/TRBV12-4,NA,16,TGTGCCAGCAGTTTCGGGGAGGCGATTGCGTACACTGAAGCTTTCTTT,CASSFGEAIAYTEAFF
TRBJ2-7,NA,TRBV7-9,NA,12,TGTACCAGCAGCTTTCAGGGGTACGAGCAGTACTTC,CTSSFQGYEQYF
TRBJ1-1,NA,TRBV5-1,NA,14,TGCGCCAGCAGCTTGTCCAGGGAGGCGTCTGAAGCTTTCTTT,CASSLSREASEAFF
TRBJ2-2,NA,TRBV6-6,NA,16,NA,CASSYLSQAGAGSCFF
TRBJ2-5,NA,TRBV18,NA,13,TGTGCCAGCTCACCACAGGGAGAGGAGACCCAGTACTTC,CASSPQGEETQYF
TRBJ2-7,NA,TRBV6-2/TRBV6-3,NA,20,TGTGCCAGCAGTTTGGCCAGGGATTGGGGGGCCGAAACCAGCTCCTACGAGCAGTACTTC,CASSLARDWGAETSSYEQYF
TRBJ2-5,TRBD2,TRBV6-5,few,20,TGTGCCAGCAGTTCGCTACGGGGGGAGATTCTAGCGGGAGTTTCAGAGACCCAGTACTTC,CASSSLRGEILAGVSETQYF
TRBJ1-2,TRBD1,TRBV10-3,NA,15,TGTGCCATCAGTGAGTCGGGACAGGGGGCCTATGGCTACACCTTC,CAISESGQGAYGYTF
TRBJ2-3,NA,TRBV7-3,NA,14,TGTGCCAGCAGCTTAGGGTCCGCCACAGATACGCAGTATTTT,CASSLGSATDTQYF
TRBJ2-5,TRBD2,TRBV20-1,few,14,TGCAGTGCTACCTTGGGGAGGGACTCGGGGGAGCAGTACTTC,CSATLGRDSGEQYF
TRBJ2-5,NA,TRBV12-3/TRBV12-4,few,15,TGTGCCAGCAGTTTTGGGCAGGGCTCACAAGAGACCCAGTACTTC,CASSFGQGSQETQYF
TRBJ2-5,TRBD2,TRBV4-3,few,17,TGCGCCAGCAGCCCCGGGGAGGGACTAGCAGGGTCAGAGACCCAGTACTTC,CASSPGEGLAGSETQYF
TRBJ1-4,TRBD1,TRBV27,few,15,TGTGCCAGCAGTTTAACAGACAGGGCACGGGAAAAACTGTTTTTT,CASSLTDRAREKLFF
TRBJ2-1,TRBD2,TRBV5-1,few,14,TGCGCCAGCAGCCTGCAACTAGCGGGAGGCGAGCAGTTCTTC,CASSLQLAGGEQFF
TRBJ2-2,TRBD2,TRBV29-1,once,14,TGCAGCGTTGGGGCTAGCGGGAGTCCCGGGGAGCTGTTTTTT,CSVGASGSPGELFF
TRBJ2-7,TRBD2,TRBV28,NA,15,TGTGCCAGCAGGGGCTTCAATAGCGGGAGAGACGAGCAGTACTTC,CASRGFNSGRDEQYF
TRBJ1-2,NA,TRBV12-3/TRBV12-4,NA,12,TGTGCCAGCAGTTACAGGGTCTTTGGCTACACCTTC,CASSYRVFGYTF
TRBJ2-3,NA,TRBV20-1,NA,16,TGCAGTGCTAGAGATCGCGGGCACACTAGCACAGATACGCAGTATTTT,CSARDRGHTSTDTQYF
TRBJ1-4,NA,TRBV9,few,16,TGTGCCAGCAGCCCGAGAGGCGGATCTGCCAATGAAAAACTGTTTTTT,CASSPRGGSANEKLFF
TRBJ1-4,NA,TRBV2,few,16,TGTGCCAGCAGACCCTCCGACATCACGAGGGGTGAAAAACTGTTTTTT,CASRPSDITRGEKLFF
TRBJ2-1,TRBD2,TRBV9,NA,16,TGTGCCCGCAGCGTAGAAGGGCGGGAGGGCTACAATGAGCAGTTCTTC,CARSVEGREGYNEQFF
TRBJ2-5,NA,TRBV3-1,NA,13,TGTGCCAGCAGCCGGGACCATAAAGAGACCCAGTACTTC,CASSRDHKETQYF
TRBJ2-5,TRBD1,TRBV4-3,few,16,TGCGCCAGCAGCCAAGACACATCGGGGACAGGGGGGACCCAGTACTTC,CASSQDTSGTGGTQYF
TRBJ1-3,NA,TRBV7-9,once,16,TGTGCCAGCAGCTTAGACCCCGGGAATCTGCTAAACACCATATATTTT,CASSLDPGNLLNTIYF
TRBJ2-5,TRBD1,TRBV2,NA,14,TGTGCCAGCAGTGGGGACAGGGGAGAAGAGACCCAGTACTTC,CASSGDRGEETQYF
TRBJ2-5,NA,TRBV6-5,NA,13,TGTGCCAGCAGTCACATCGACGGAGAGACCCAGTACTTC,CASSHIDGETQYF
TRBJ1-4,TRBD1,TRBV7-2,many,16,TGTGCCAGCAGCTTAGCCGGGACAGGGCGTAATGAAAAACTGTTTTTT,CASSLAGTGRNEKLFF